This entry lists 28 T cell receptor beta chains sequenced from one sample in a study of blood T cells in healthy people across ages. Primed by a sample-barcoded 5' primer and a J-beta primer mix, a second PCR proceeded for about 7 to 11 cycles. TCRdb called the 5' RACE reads again in MiXCR, with one record for every CDR3 protein. The table records roughly 2 million distinct CDR3 sequences, about 50% of them present only once. The source material was blood. Every receptor here comes from a woman aged 40 to 55 in good health.

There are a few counts of this clonotype. The chain employs TRBV29-1 and TRBJ2-5; D could derive from TRBD1 or TRBD2 (5 bases each). The CDR3 runs to 15 residues. With 3 bases removed from V and 5 bases from J, the gap between germline ends came to 19 bases. Per germline, CDR1 SQVTM and CDR2 ANQGSEA. The CDR3 loop reads CSVESGWGIWETQYF. CDR3 nucleotide sequence: TGCAGCGTTGAGTCGGGCTGGGGGATCTGGGAGACCCAGTACTTC.

CDR3 residues: CATSRLGLAGTSSYNEQFF. CDR3 nucleotide sequence: TGTGCCACCAGCAGGTTAGGGCTAGCGGGGACCAGCTCCTACAATGAGCAGTTCTTC. This chain uses TRBV15 with TRBJ2-1, with 9 nucleotides matching TRBD2. Germline V gives CDR1 LNHNV, CDR2 YYDKDF (reference sequence). V dropped 3 bases and J dropped 0; count of bases not matched to a gene: 12. The length of the CDR3 is 19 residues. Together with reference TRBV15 and TRBJ2-1, the CDR3 gives the full variable domain: DAMVIQNPRYQVTQFGKPVTLSCSQTLNHNVMYWYQQKSSQAPKLLFHYYDKDFNNEADTPDNFQSRRPNTSFCFLDIRSPGLGDTAMYLCATSRLGLAGTSSYNEQFFGPGTRLTVL.

Only a few counts were recorded for this clonotype. V and J are TRBV7-9 and TRBJ2-1; D may be TRBD2 (6 bases). CDR3 length equals 15 residues. The V end lost 1 base, the J end lost 2 bases, and 9 bases lay between the germline ends. The germline V gene encodes CDR1 SEHNR and CDR2 FQNEAQ (reference sequence). This chain's CDR3 is CASSLEAGPYNEQFF. CDR3 sequence (DNA): TGTGCCAGCAGCTTAGAAGCGGGCCCCTACAATGAGCAGTTCTTC.

In nucleotides, the CDR3 is TGTGCCAGCAGCCCACAAACTAACACCGGGGAGCTGTTTTTT. Residues: CASSPQTNTGELFF. The chain recombines TRBV7-3 with TRBJ2-2; D uncertain. CDR3 length equals 14 residues. V gave up 5 bases and J gave up 2 bases, with 9 bases separating them. Germline CDR1 reads SGHTA; CDR2 reads FQGTGA.

The V gene is TRBV28, the J gene TRBJ2-7; 9 bases are a match to TRBD1. In germline, CDR1 is MDHEN, CDR2 SYDVKM. Trimming at V came to 3 bases and at J to 3 bases, leaving 15 bases not matched to a gene. The CDR3 is made up of 18 amino acids. CDR3 loop: CASSFHKFTGGFNYEQYF. For the CDR3, the DNA is TGTGCCAGCAGTTTCCATAAATTTACAGGGGGCTTTAACTACGAGCAGTACTTC.

The genes are TRBV7-6 and TRBJ1-1, with 11 positions matching TRBD1. Germline V gene lookup returns CDR1 SGHVS and CDR2 FNYEAQ. CDR3 size: 15 residues. Losses at the gene ends were 5 bases for V and 3 bases for J; bases not matched to a gene: 5. The CDR3 nucleotides are TGTGCCAGCAGCACTCGGGACAGGGGGTACACTGAAGCTTTCTTT. Translating it yields CASSTRDRGYTEAFF.

This clonotype has only a few counts. V is TRBV12-3 or TRBV12-4 and J is TRBJ1-2; a possible D gene is TRBD1 (5 bases). V gave up 6 bases and J gave up 12 bases, with 20 bases separating them. The CDR3 runs 13 residues. The CDR3 protein is CASRSPAGIIDTF. In DNA form, the CDR3 reads TGTGCCAGCAGATCCCCAGCAGGGATCATCGACACCTTC.

The chain links TRBV28 to TRBJ1-4; possibly TRBD1 for D (5 bases). The germline CDR1 and CDR2 sequences are MDHEN and SYDVKM. Trimming shortened V by 11 bases and J by 2 bases, and 15 bases separated the two germline ends. This CDR3 has 14 residues. The CDR3 sequence: CAGIPGDTNEKLFF. CDR3 DNA sequence: TGTGCCGGCATTCCGGGGGATACTAATGAAAAACTGTTTTTT.

The chain couples TRBV3-1 to TRBJ1-1; 7 nucleotides align to TRBD1. Germline-derived CDR1 and CDR2 are LGHDT and YNNKEL (reference sequence). The V gene end was trimmed by 1 base and the J gene end by 4 bases; junction bases not matched to a gene: 9. CDR3 size: 16 residues. The CDR3 protein is CASSQVGRGRFTEAFF. The CDR3, as DNA: TGTGCCAGCAGCCAAGTGGGGAGGGGGCGATTCACTGAAGCTTTCTTT.

The rearrangement joins TRBV5-1 to TRBJ2-7; D possibly corresponds to TRBD1 (6 bases). The CDR3 is 16 residues long. Trimming removed 0 bases at V and 3 bases at J, with 16 bases between. Germline-derived CDR1 and CDR2 are SGHRS and YFSETQ. The CDR3 spells CASSLGPDRSFYEQYF. The CDR3 DNA follows: TGCGCCAGCAGCTTGGGTCCTGACAGGTCATTCTACGAGCAGTACTTC.

Points on this clonotype: The junction departs from germline at one end; a sequencing error may be responsible. The chain couples TRBV7-2 to TRBJ2-3; D is unclear. CDR3 length: 17 residues. The germline V gene encodes CDR1 SGHTA and CDR2 FQGNSA. CDR3 protein: CVSLAPGKVAHTDTQYF. The CDR3 nucleotides read TGTGTCAGCCTGGCGCCGGGTAAAGTAGCCCACACAGATACGCAGTATTTT.

The table lists this clonotype with a few counts. The rearrangement links TRBV29-1 to TRBJ1-2, with D hard to call. The germline gives CDR1 SQVTM, CDR2 ANQGSEA. This CDR3 contains 16 residues. Trimming shortened V by 4 bases and J by 2 bases, and 20 bases separated the two germline ends. The CDR3 nucleotides read TGCAGCGTTGGGTCGGCCGGCACATCCCTAAACTATGGCTACACCTTC. This encodes CSVGSAGTSLNYGYTF.

The table lists this clonotype with a count of one. The chain is built from TRBV3-1 and TRBJ1-6; D not certain. V lost 3 bases to trimming and J lost 7 bases, with 10 bases between them. The CDR3 contains 14 residues. Germline V gene lookup returns CDR1 LGHDT and CDR2 YNNKEL (reference sequence). The CDR3 DNA follows: TGTGCCAGCAGCCAGGGCAGCCTGAATTCACCCCTCCACTTT. Translated: CASSQGSLNSPLHF.

The chain carries TRBV13 and TRBJ2-4; the D gene is possibly TRBD2 (5 bases). CDR1 is PRHDT, CDR2 FYEKMQ, per germline (reference sequence). V was trimmed by 0 bases and J by 13 bases, leaving 13 bases between them. The CDR3 consists of 13 residues. CDR3 nucleotides: TGTGCCAGCAGCTTAGGGGTCCTTAGGGAGCAGTACTTC. Its translation is CASSLGVLREQYF.

This clonotype was seen only a few times. The V call is TRBV7-2, the J call TRBJ2-5; no reliable D call. The germline V gene has CDR1 SGHTA and CDR2 FQGNSA. Between the trimmed V and J ends, which lost 0 bases and 5 bases, there was a span of 16 bases. CDR3 length: 16 amino acids. CDR3 region: CASSLAPTVASETQYF. As DNA, the CDR3 is TGTGCCAGCAGCTTAGCGCCGACGGTTGCGTCGGAGACCCAGTACTTC.

This clonotype was seen only a few times. The V and J genes are TRBV7-9 and TRBJ2-6; D could derive from TRBD1 or TRBD2 (5 bases each). Germline V gene sequence: CDR1 SEHNR, CDR2 FQNEAQ (reference sequence). The CDR3 has 17 residues. V lost 5 bases to trimming and J lost 0 bases, with 14 bases between them. CDR3 sequence (DNA): TGTGCCAGCAGCCCCCGGGACCTCTTCTCTGGGGCCAACGTCCTGACTTTC. It encodes CASSPRDLFSGANVLTF.

This chain links TRBV25-1 with TRBJ2-1; D uncertain. The V end lost 0 bases, the J end lost 3 bases, and 6 bases lay between the germline ends. Germline V CDR1 and CDR2: MGHDK, SYGVNS. This CDR3 region has 14 residues. The CDR3 protein is CASSEYWSYNEQFF. CDR3 DNA: TGTGCCAGCAGTGAATATTGGAGCTACAATGAGCAGTTCTTC.

There are many counts of this clonotype. The V and J genes are TRBV20-1 and TRBJ2-3; no clear D. CDR3 size: 15 residues. The germline V gene has CDR1 DFQATT and CDR2 SNEGSKA (reference sequence). Trimming shortened V by 4 bases and J by 4 bases, and 18 bases separated the two germline ends. The CDR3 loop is CSAKAGLVLPDTQYF. CDR3 bases: TGCAGTGCTAAGGCTGGCCTAGTATTACCAGATACGCAGTATTTT.

The chain joins TRBV20-1 to TRBJ2-5, with 9 bases identical to TRBD1. There are 15 residues in the CDR3. Germline assignment: CDR1 DFQATT and CDR2 SNEGSKA (reference sequence). V trimming: 3 bases; J trimming: 1 base; junction bases outside the gene matches: 6. The chain's CDR3 is CSASLTGGPQETQYF. In DNA form, the CDR3 reads TGCAGTGCTAGTCTCACAGGGGGCCCCCAAGAGACCCAGTACTTC.

The sample holds one count of this clonotype. The chain recombines TRBV28 with TRBJ1-1; D uncertain. The CDR3 has 14 amino acids. Germline values: CDR1 MDHEN, CDR2 SYDVKM. V lost 5 bases and J 1 base, leaving 11 bases between the germline ends. The CDR3 is CASSNLSQNTEAFF. CDR3 bases: TGTGCCAGCAGTAATCTCAGCCAGAACACTGAAGCTTTCTTT.

The chain is built from TRBV7-2 and TRBJ2-5; 8 bases agree with TRBD1. The CDR3 runs to 16 residues. From germline, CDR1 is SGHTA and CDR2 FQGNSA. V was clipped by 4 bases and J by 2 bases; unmatched bases: 9. The CDR3 reads CASSSGWTGRQETQYF. For the CDR3, the DNA is TGTGCCAGCAGCTCAGGCTGGACAGGGCGACAAGAGACCCAGTACTTC.

The chain couples TRBV14 to TRBJ1-6, with D possibly TRBD1 on 6 matching bases. Trimming took off 2 bases at V and 2 bases at J, with 13 bases between the two ends. This CDR3 has 17 amino acids. CDR1 SGHDN and CDR2 FVKESK come from the germline V gene. This chain's CDR3 is CASSQYRVATYNSPLHF. The CDR3 coding sequence is TGTGCCAGCAGCCAATACAGGGTAGCGACCTATAATTCACCCCTCCACTTT.

J is TRBJ2-3 and V is TRBV13; the match to TRBD1 covers 12 bases. Germline CDR1 PRHDT, CDR2 FYEKMQ (reference sequence). CDR3 length equals 16 residues. Unmatched junction bases numbered 7, after V lost 5 bases and J lost 4 bases. This chain's CDR3 is CASSGPGQGASDTQYF. The CDR3, as DNA: TGTGCCAGCAGCGGACCGGGACAGGGGGCGTCAGATACGCAGTATTTT.

This chain uses TRBV3-1 with TRBJ2-4; possibly TRBD2 for D (6 bases). V lost 3 bases, J lost 15 bases, and 12 bases lay in between. There are 11 residues in the CDR3. Germline CDR1 is LGHDT and CDR2 is YNNKEL (reference sequence). The CDR3 loop reads CASSQSSVRYF. DNA of the CDR3: TGTGCCAGCAGCCAGTCTAGCGTTCGGTACTTC.

Of note for this clonotype: A junction boundary mismatches the germline segment, possibly from a read error. This chain connects TRBV5-5 to TRBJ2-1; D unclear. Germline CDR1 SGHKS, CDR2 YYEKEE (reference sequence). The length of the CDR3 is 14 residues. In DNA, the CDR3 is TGTGTCAGCACCTTCTTGAGCTCCTACAATGAGCAGTTCTTC. Its translation: CVSTFLSSYNEQFF.

The chain has TRBV6-5 and TRBJ1-1; no reliable D call. The CDR3 runs 12 residues. Trimming removed 7 bases at V and 1 base at J, with 7 bases between. The germline CDR1 and CDR2 sequences are MNHEY and SVGAGI. CDR3 DNA sequence: TGTGCCAGCAAGGCAGGGAACACTGAAGCTTTCTTT. As protein: CASKAGNTEAFF.

J is TRBJ2-1 and V is TRBV20-1; tentative D call: TRBD2 (7 bases). Trimming left V 0 bases short and J 11 bases short, with 29 bases between. The CDR3 is 18 residues long. Germline V CDR1 and CDR2: DFQATT, SNEGSKA (reference sequence). The CDR3 loop reads CSAREGRRGGLKGHKQFF. CDR3 bases: TGCAGTGCTAGAGAGGGCAGACGCGGGGGCCTAAAGGGCCATAAGCAGTTCTTC.

This clonotype was detected once. The chain combines TRBV5-5 with TRBJ2-5, with TRBD2 matching 12 bases. The end of the DNA fits TRBJ2-7 better, so the J call may be wrong. The CDR3 loop spans 14 amino acids. Germline CDR1 SGHKS, CDR2 YYEKEE (reference sequence). CDR3 sequence: CASSPWTSGDEQYF. The CDR3 DNA sequence: TGTGCCAGCAGCCCCTGGACTAGCGGGGACGAGCAGTACTTC.